These 20 T cell receptor beta chains were sequenced from one sample in a study of T-cell memory formation after mild COVID-19. TCRdb re-analysed the 5' RACE reads in MiXCR, keeping a single row per CDR3 protein. The sample consists of around 53,000 distinct CDR3 sequences, more than 10% of them appearing once. The sequenced material came from PBMCs or a T cell subset sorted from them (not recorded which). These receptor sequences come from a man younger than 30 who had mild COVID-19 (a few samples of this study predate the infection). Cell type and time point are not known.

This clonotype has more than one count but fewer than ten. V usage is TRBV4-1 and J usage is TRBJ2-3; D not resolved. In germline, CDR1 is MGHRA, CDR2 YSYEKL. Trimming took 0 bases from V and 2 from J, leaving 9 bases between them. The CDR3 length is 15 residues. The CDR3 region is CASSQDGTATDTQYF. In nucleotides, the CDR3 is TGCGCCAGCAGCCAAGATGGCACCGCCACAGATACGCAGTATTTT.

This clonotype appeared many times. The V and J genes are TRBV20-1 and TRBJ2-5, with 10 bases fitting TRBD1. V was clipped by 0 bases and J by 2 bases; unmatched bases: 3. The CDR3 extends over 15 amino acids. Germline values: CDR1 DFQATT, CDR2 SNEGSKA (reference sequence). The CDR3 sequence: CSARERDRGQETQYF. In DNA form, the CDR3 reads TGCAGTGCTAGAGAGAGGGACAGGGGACAAGAGACCCAGTACTTC.

This clonotype has just a few counts. V is TRBV4-1 and J is TRBJ1-5; tentatively, D is TRBD1 (5 bases). The CDR3 has 15 amino acids. Per germline, CDR1 MGHRA and CDR2 YSYEKL. Deletions cut 1 base from V and 1 base from J, with 8 bases between. Here the CDR3 DNA reads TGCGCCAGCAGCCAAGCAAGGGGCAGCAATCAGCCCCAGCATTTT. Its translation is CASSQARGSNQPQHF.

V gene TRBV5-1 combines with J gene TRBJ1-6; 8 bases agree with TRBD1. Losses at the gene ends were 4 bases for V and 7 bases for J; bases not matched to a gene: 7. Germline lookup yields CDR1 SGHRS and CDR2 YFSETQ. The CDR3 loop spans 15 amino acids. The CDR3 coding sequence is TGCGCCAGCAGCCTCACAGGGGGAAACAATTCACCCCTCCACTTT. It specifies CASSLTGGNNSPLHF.

A few counts support this clonotype. The chain is built from TRBV4-1 and TRBJ1-2, with no clear D. This CDR3 is 15 amino acids long. Germline-derived CDR1 and CDR2 are MGHRA and YSYEKL. V lost 1 base and J 0 bases, leaving 9 bases between the germline ends. CDR3 residues: CASSQGSKPNYGYTF. The DNA of the CDR3 is TGCGCCAGCAGCCAAGGGTCCAAACCTAACTATGGCTACACCTTC.

This clonotype was picked up a small number of times. The chain recombines TRBV5-1 with TRBJ1-2, with D possibly being TRBD1 (5 bases). V was cut by 4 bases and J by 1 base, with 17 bases left in between. The CDR3 sequence is 16 residues long. Germline V gives CDR1 SGHRS, CDR2 YFSETQ. CDR3 sequence: CASSLSPTEDNYGYTF. The CDR3 DNA is TGCGCCAGCAGCCTTAGTCCGACAGAAGATAACTATGGCTACACCTTC.

This clonotype was seen a handful of times. The chain is built from TRBV20-1 and TRBJ1-1; possibly TRBD1 for D (5 bases). This CDR3 region has 13 residues. The germline CDR1 and CDR2 sequences are DFQATT and SNEGSKA (reference sequence). V lost 5 bases and J lost 7, with 17 bases in between. The CDR3 region has the DNA TGCAGTGCTCGCACTCGGGGGGACGGTGAAGCTTTCTTT. It encodes CSARTRGDGEAFF.

This clonotype was found a few times. This rearrangement joins TRBV2 to TRBJ1-3; D not resolved. This CDR3 spans 13 amino acids. V was pared by 11 bases and J by 0 bases, with 11 bases between. Germline CDR1 reads SNHLY; CDR2 reads FYNNEI. The CDR3 DNA sequence: TGTGCCTCGGGGTCCCTCTCTGGAAACACCATATATTTT. Its translation is CASGSLSGNTIYF.

The chain recombines TRBV4-3 with TRBJ1-5, with unresolved D. V was shortened by 2 bases and J by 7 bases, with 9 bases between the two germline ends. CDR3 length: 13 residues. The germline V gene encodes CDR1 LGHNA and CDR2 YSLEER. The CDR3 sequence: CASSQRGRQPQHF. The DNA of the CDR3 is TGCGCCAGCAGCCAACGTGGAAGGCAGCCCCAGCATTTT.

This clonotype has only a few counts. V usage is TRBV5-1 and J usage is TRBJ2-5; D is uncertain. In germline, CDR1 is SGHRS, CDR2 YFSETQ. Trimming left V 2 bases short and J 5 bases short, with 10 bases between. The CDR3 has 13 residues. The CDR3 DNA follows: TGCGCCAGCAGCTTTGGGGTTGGGGAGACCCAGTACTTC. Its protein product is CASSFGVGETQYF.

The table lists this clonotype with a few counts. The rearrangement joins TRBV5-6 to TRBJ2-7; D is perhaps TRBD1 or TRBD2 (5 bases each). From germline, CDR1 is SGHDT and CDR2 YYEEEE. The ends were cut back, 3 bases at V and 1 base at J, with 14 bases in the middle. This CDR3 spans 15 amino acids. The CDR3 DNA reads TGTGCCAGCAGCTGGGCCGGGACCGCTTCCTACGAGCAGTACTTC. Protein: CASSWAGTASYEQYF.

The J gene is TRBJ1-2, the V gene TRBV2; TRBD1 matches 9 bases. The CDR3 loop spans 12 amino acids. V lost 6 bases and J lost 7; bases outside the gene matches: 3. Germline V gene lookup returns CDR1 SNHLY and CDR2 FYNNEI. Here the CDR3 DNA reads TGTGCCAGCAGGGACAGGGGAGGTGGCTACACCTTC. Encoded protein: CASRDRGGGYTF.

Many counts were recorded for this clonotype. The chain is built from TRBV29-1 and TRBJ2-7; D is perhaps TRBD1 or TRBD2 (5 bases each). CDR1 SQVTM and CDR2 ANQGSEA come from the germline V gene. V lost 4 bases to trimming and J lost 0 bases, with 7 bases between them. The CDR3 sequence is 12 residues long. The CDR3 here is CSVGDGSYEQYF. CDR3 nucleotide sequence: TGCAGCGTTGGGGACGGCTCCTACGAGCAGTACTTC.

This clonotype was picked up a small number of times. The chain joins TRBV7-8 to TRBJ2-1, with 9 positions matching TRBD2. The germline V gene encodes CDR1 SGHVS and CDR2 FQNEAQ. V lost 5 bases to trimming and J lost 4 bases; unmatched junction nucleotides: 9. CDR3 length: 16 residues. The CDR3 here is CASSTYSGGVYNEQFF. DNA for the CDR3: TGTGCCAGCAGCACATATAGCGGGGGAGTTTACAATGAGCAGTTCTTC.

This clonotype was counted between two and nine times. The CDR3: CASSPPIGWPDPYTDTQYF. CDR3 coding DNA: TGTGCCAGCTCACCACCAATAGGGTGGCCCGATCCGTACACAGATACGCAGTATTTT. The V call is TRBV18, the J call TRBJ2-3; D call uncertain. Deletions cut 0 bases from V and 2 bases from J, with 21 bases between. Germline CDR1 and CDR2: KGHSH and LQKENI. CDR3 length: 19 amino acids.

This clonotype is categorized as medium-sized. The rearrangement joins TRBV12-3 or TRBV12-4 to TRBJ2-5; D is undetermined. Deletions cut 6 bases from V and 5 bases from J, with 10 bases between. The CDR3 is made up of 12 amino acids. The chain's CDR3 is CASSSPVETQYF. The CDR3 region has the DNA TGTGCCAGCAGCTCCCCAGTGGAGACCCAGTACTTC.

This clonotype was observed at least ten times. The chain uses TRBV20-1 and TRBJ2-2, with 9 bases that match TRBD2. CDR1 is DFQATT and CDR2 is SNEGSKA in the germline V gene (reference sequence). The CDR3 is 15 amino acids. The ends lost 4 bases at V and 3 bases at J; junction bases unmatched: 6. CDR3 sequence reads: CSAKGSSGDTGELFF. The CDR3 region has the DNA TGCAGTGCTAAAGGCTCTAGCGGGGACACCGGGGAGCTGTTTTTT.

This clonotype was counted only a few times. V gene TRBV9 combines with J gene TRBJ2-1, with a possible D match to TRBD1 (5 bases). Between the trimmed V and J ends, which lost 0 bases and 4 bases, there was a span of 5 bases. The CDR3 totals 13 residues. Germline V lookup: CDR1 SGDLS, CDR2 YYNGEE. The CDR3 nucleotides read TGTGCCAGCAGCGTAGAGGGGTACAATGAGCAGTTCTTC. Protein product: CASSVEGYNEQFF.

This clonotype was seen only a few times. This chain connects TRBV11-2 to TRBJ2-1; 10 nucleotides line up with TRBD2. The V gene end was trimmed by 5 bases and the J gene end by 7 bases; junction bases not matched to a gene: 5. The CDR3 length is 14 residues. The germline CDR1 and CDR2 sequences are SGHAT and FQNNGV. Written as DNA, the CDR3 is TGTGCCAGCAGCCTTCGACTAGCGGGTAATGAGCAGTTCTTC. It translates to CASSLRLAGNEQFF.

This clonotype was seen many times. The V gene is TRBV14, the J gene TRBJ2-4; D is perhaps TRBD2 (6 bases). The CDR3 has 16 amino acids. V was pared by 3 bases and J by 0 bases, with 12 bases between. In germline, CDR1 is SGHDN, CDR2 FVKESK. The CDR3 region has the DNA TGTGCCAGCAGCCAGTGGAGGGTAAAAGCCAAAAACATTCAGTACTTC. Translating gives CASSQWRVKAKNIQYF.